One TCR beta chain is described in this entry. Its antigen remains unknown. This entry belongs to a study of long-term antiretroviral therapy in people with HIV. Turning to the study itself: The study's earliest collections predate the 2015 immediate-ART recommendation by about a decade. Study-level results: Upon ART, diversity increased but remained lower than transplant donor controls. Control repertoires displayed wider CDR3 length ranges than the HIV repertoires.

Survey-level immunoSEQ v3.0 assays were run. Some clones are missing from TCRdb's copy, which holds only in-frame ones; the method was immunoSEQ multiplex PCR. The sample lists around 24,000 clones, 93% seen once, with 9% to 10% in the top ten. Without exception, participants with HIV were treated in the United States. Germline V gene lookup returns CDR1 SGHTA and CDR2 FQGNSA. CDR3 size: 13 residues. The trim removed 5 bases at V and 8 bases at J, leaving 7 bases unmatched. The chain combines TRBV7-2 with TRBJ1-2; 8 nucleotides line up with TRBD1. The source of this sequence is a woman aged 40 to 55 with HIV. This specimen consisted of unsorted PBMCs, obtained 7.6 years after starting antiretroviral therapy. CDR3 amino acids: CASSQDRVQGYTF. The CDR3 DNA follows: TGTGCCAGCAGCCAGGACAGGGTGCAAGGCTACACCTTC.